Each of the 29 T cell receptor beta chains below was sequenced from the same sample in a study of T cells after yellow fever vaccination. MiXCR, applied by TCRdb to the 5' RACE reads, yields one record per CDR3 protein. Found here are more than 350,000 distinct CDR3 sequences, roughly 11% of them singletons; the top ten hold less than 20%. The specimen was PBMCs, collected on the day of the first yellow fever vaccination. Receptors were obtained from a young man who received the YFV17D yellow fever vaccine.

The V call is TRBV7-9, the J call TRBJ2-3; unclear D gene. Trimming cost V 5 bases and J 4 bases, with 13 bases left between them. This CDR3 contains 14 residues. Germline V gene lookup returns CDR1 SEHNR and CDR2 FQNEAQ (reference sequence). The CDR3 bases are TGTGCCAGCAGCGGCGATGGGTCGCCAGATACGCAGTATTTT. This gives the protein CASSGDGSPDTQYF.

The chain couples TRBV15 to TRBJ2-7; 8 bases are shared with TRBD1. The trim removed 3 bases at V and 2 bases at J, leaving 9 bases unmatched. The CDR3 consists of 16 residues. Germline V gene sequence: CDR1 LNHNV, CDR2 YYDKDF (reference sequence). As DNA, the CDR3 is TGTGCCACCAGCAGGGATGAGACAGGGGCCGCCTACGAGCAGTACTTC. This gives the protein CATSRDETGAAYEQYF.

This clonotype was seen a few times. The CDR3 region is CAWARRGFTEAFF. Written as DNA, the CDR3 is TGTGCCTGGGCGCGCAGGGGGTTCACTGAAGCTTTCTTT. The rearrangement uses TRBV30 and TRBJ1-1; 7 bases align to TRBD1. V shed 5 bases, J shed 4 bases, and the junction held 7 bases outside the gene matches. In germline, CDR1 is GTSNPN, CDR2 SVGIG (reference sequence). CDR3 length equals 13 residues. The full variable domain, completed using reference TRBV30 and TRBJ1-1, is SQTIHQWPATLVQPVGSPLSLECTVEGTSNPNLYWYRQAAGRGLQLLFYSVGIGQISSEVPQNLSASRPQDRQFILSSKKLLLSDSGFYLCAWARRGFTEAFFGQGTRLTVV.

This clonotype occurred a few times. The CDR3 reads CASSLLAGDLTDTQYF. The DNA of the CDR3 is TGTGCCAGCAGCTTACTAGCGGGGGATCTGACAGATACGCAGTATTTT. The chain links TRBV11-3 to TRBJ2-3, with 10 bases aligning to TRBD2. The CDR3 totals 16 residues. Germline-derived CDR1 and CDR2 are SGHNT and YENEEA. V lost 2 bases and J lost 3; bases outside the gene matches: 5.

J is TRBJ2-7 and V is TRBV7-3; no reliable D call. V lost 5 bases and J 2 bases, leaving 1 base between the germline ends. This CDR3 region has 10 residues. Germline lookup yields CDR1 SGHTA and CDR2 FQGTGA. The CDR3, as DNA: TGTGCCAGCAGCACCTACGAGCAGTACGTC. Its protein is CASSTYEQYV.

The rearrangement links TRBV5-4 to TRBJ2-7, with D perhaps matching TRBD2 (5 bases). Per germline, CDR1 SGHNT and CDR2 YYREEE (reference sequence). The CDR3 covers 12 residues. V lost 4 bases and J lost 2, with 7 bases in between. CDR3 region: CASSEGTYEQYF. CDR3 DNA sequence: TGTGCCAGCAGCGAGGGTACCTACGAGCAGTACTTC.

This clonotype came up a few times. The junction and the germline gene differ at one end; a read error may be behind it. The chain recombines TRBV19 with TRBJ2-5; 7 positions match TRBD1. This CDR3 spans 12 amino acids. The germline V gene has CDR1 LNHDA and CDR2 SQIVND (reference sequence). CDR3 sequence reads: CASSTKTGLKSF. In DNA form, the CDR3 reads TGTGCCAGTAGTACAAAGACAGGGCTCAAGAGCTTC.

The V gene is TRBV4-3, the J gene TRBJ2-7; a weak D match, TRBD2 (7 bases). The CDR3 sequence is 17 residues long. V shed 1 base and J shed 2 bases, with 18 bases lying between them. Germline CDR1 is LGHNA and CDR2 is YSLEER. The CDR3 DNA is TGCGCCAGCAGCCAAGGGGAACGGGGGGCTACCCCCTACGAGCAGTACGTC. Protein sequence: CASSQGERGATPYEQYV.

The genes are TRBV19 and TRBJ1-1; D gene unclear. V lost 7 bases and J 8 bases, leaving 38 bases between the germline ends. In germline, CDR1 is LNHDA, CDR2 SQIVND (reference sequence). The CDR3 runs to 20 residues. CDR3 in DNA: TGTGCCAGTATGGTATCCGGTCAGCTAAACCCCGCGATGAATCCACACGAAGCTTTCTTT. It translates to CASMVSGQLNPAMNPHEAFF.

The chain carries TRBV15 and TRBJ1-5, with D perhaps matching TRBD1 (5 bases). CDR1 is LNHNV and CDR2 is YYDKDF in the germline V gene (reference sequence). The CDR3 is 12 amino acids. Trimming left V 3 bases short and J 7 bases short, with 7 bases between. CDR3 coding DNA: TGTGCCACCAGCAGCCGGGGCCAGCCCCAGCATTTT. Translated: CATSSRGQPQHF. Full variable domain (remainder filled in from reference TRBV15 and TRBJ1-5): DAMVIQNPRYQVTQFGKPVTLSCSQTLNHNVMYWYQQKSSQAPKLLFHYYDKDFNNEADTPDNFQSRRPNTSFCFLDIRSPGLGDTAMYLCATSSRGQPQHFGDGTRLSIL.

In regard to this clonotype: Just one base apart from a much larger clone, this may be a read error. The genes are TRBV12-3 or TRBV12-4 and TRBJ1-2; D not certain. This CDR3 spans 11 amino acids. Between the trimmed V and J ends, which lost 1 base and 7 bases, there was a span of 4 bases. DNA of the CDR3: TGTGCCAGCAGTTTAGGGAGTGGCTACACCTTC. Translating gives CASSLGSGYTF.

J is TRBJ2-3 and V is TRBV5-1, with 8 bases matching TRBD1. With 4 bases clipped from V and 1 base from J, the junction kept 17 bases outside the gene matches. Germline lookup yields CDR1 SGHRS and CDR2 YFSETQ. The CDR3 is 19 residues long. The CDR3: CASSRGPWTGKVGTDTQYF. The CDR3 bases are TGCGCCAGCAGCCGGGGGCCCTGGACAGGGAAGGTTGGCACAGATACGCAGTATTTT.

The rearrangement uses TRBV15 and TRBJ2-1; D is possibly TRBD2 (5 bases). V shed 4 bases and J shed 1 base, with 11 bases lying between them. The CDR3 covers 15 residues. In germline, CDR1 is LNHNV, CDR2 YYDKDF (reference sequence). The CDR3 loop reads CATSTLARSYNEQFF. CDR3 DNA: TGTGCCACCAGCACTTTAGCGAGGTCCTACAATGAGCAGTTCTTC.

A few counts support this clonotype. Written as DNA, the CDR3 is TGCAGCGTTGGGACTGACGGTAATGAAAAACTGTTTTTT. It encodes CSVGTDGNEKLFF. V is TRBV29-1 and J is TRBJ1-4; D remains ambiguous. With 4 bases removed from V and 4 bases from J, the gap between germline ends came to 10 bases. From germline, CDR1 is SQVTM and CDR2 ANQGSEA. The CDR3 is 13 amino acids.

This clonotype was seen a handful of times. The chain couples TRBV11-2 to TRBJ2-7, with a possible D match to TRBD1 (7 bases). V lost 0 bases and J 6 bases, leaving 12 bases between the germline ends. CDR1 is SGHAT, CDR2 FQNNGV, per germline. The CDR3 is made up of 14 amino acids. The CDR3 reads CASSLEAGGLEQYF. CDR3 bases: TGTGCCAGCAGCTTAGAAGCAGGGGGGCTCGAGCAGTACTTC.

This clonotype was counted ten times or more. V gene TRBV10-3 combines with J gene TRBJ2-7; 9 bases are shared with TRBD2. In germline, CDR1 is ENHRY, CDR2 SYGVKD. V gave up 0 bases and J gave up 0 bases; unmatched junction bases: 9. The CDR3 has 18 amino acids. The CDR3 loop is CAISESGYGAGGSYEQYF. CDR3 DNA sequence: TGTGCCATCAGTGAGTCAGGATACGGAGCGGGGGGCTCCTACGAGCAGTACTTC.

Ten or more counts support this clonotype. This chain joins TRBV5-6 and TRBJ2-6; 11 bases are shared with TRBD2. V dropped 4 bases and J dropped 0; count of bases not matched to a gene: 6. In germline, CDR1 is SGHDT, CDR2 YYEEEE. The CDR3 runs to 18 residues. CDR3 sequence reads: CASSPLAGALSGANVLTF. The CDR3 DNA is TGTGCCAGCAGCCCACTAGCGGGGGCGCTCTCTGGGGCCAACGTCCTGACTTTC.

This chain joins TRBV14 and TRBJ2-1; TRBD2 agrees at 13 bases. The CDR3 has 16 amino acids. From germline, CDR1 is SGHDN and CDR2 FVKESK. After removal of 6 bases from V and 8 bases from J, the junction contained 10 bases not matched to a gene. The CDR3 nucleotides are TGTGCCAGCAGACCAACTAGCGGGGGGGCCACGTATGAGCAGTTCTTC. Protein sequence: CASRPTSGGATYEQFF. Complete variable domain (other parts from reference TRBV14 and TRBJ2-1): EAGVTQFPSHSVIEKGQTVTLRCDPISGHDNLYWYRRVMGKEIKFLLHFVKESKQDESGMPNNRFLAERTGGTYSTLKVQPAELEDSGVYFCASRPTSGGATYEQFFGPGTRLTVL.

This chain links TRBV7-9 with TRBJ2-7; D is ambiguous. The V and J ends lost 6 bases and 2 bases respectively, with 20 bases between them. This CDR3 is built from 16 residues. Germline V CDR1 and CDR2: SEHNR, FQNEAQ (reference sequence). CDR3 amino acids: CASSYKTPKPAYEQYF. Written as DNA, the CDR3 is TGTGCCAGCAGTTATAAGACCCCTAAACCCGCCTACGAGCAGTACTTC.

A few counts support this clonotype. The V gene is TRBV27, the J gene TRBJ2-5, with a tentative D call TRBD2 (6 bases). V dropped 4 bases and J dropped 8 bases, with 17 bases sitting between them. Per germline, CDR1 MNHEY and CDR2 SMNVEV (reference sequence). This CDR3 is 14 amino acids long. The CDR3 coding sequence is TGTGCCAGCAGTTGGGGGGTGGGATCTCTAACCCAGTACTTC. As protein: CASSWGVGSLTQYF.

This clonotype was seen a handful of times. The chain has TRBV20-1 and TRBJ1-1; D perhaps matches TRBD1 (6 bases). CDR1 and CDR2 (germline): DFQATT, SNEGSKA (reference sequence). The CDR3 loop spans 12 amino acids. For the CDR3, the DNA is TGCACCTTAGGGGGGCCCAACACTGAAGCTTTCTTT. Its translation is CTLGGPNTEAFF.

A few counts support this clonotype. The genes are TRBV5-1 and TRBJ1-1; D ambiguous. CDR3 length: 16 residues. The germline V and J ends were trimmed by 0 bases and 1 base, with 13 bases remaining between them. In germline, CDR1 is SGHRS, CDR2 YFSETQ. The DNA for the CDR3 is TGCGCCAGCAGCTTGGTGTCGGGCAGACAGAACACTGAAGCTTTCTTT. Translated: CASSLVSGRQNTEAFF.

This rearrangement joins TRBV6-5 to TRBJ2-5, with D possibly being TRBD2 (7 bases). Deletions cut 6 bases from V and 7 bases from J, with 24 bases between. The CDR3 has 16 residues. Germline CDR1 MNHEY, CDR2 SVGAGI. CDR3 DNA sequence: TGTGCCAGCAGATTAAAGGGGGGGCCCCATAACGGGACCCAGTACTTC. It encodes CASRLKGGPHNGTQYF.

This clonotype was counted a few times. The V and J genes are TRBV24-1 and TRBJ1-1; weak D call: TRBD1 (6 bases). V lost 8 bases to trimming and J lost 1 base, with 16 bases between them. The CDR3 length is 15 residues. Germline V lookup: CDR1 KGHDR, CDR2 SFDVKD. For the CDR3, the DNA is TGTGCCACCAACCCGGGACATAAAGGGAACACTGAAGCTTTCTTT. It yields the protein CATNPGHKGNTEAFF.

The rearrangement links TRBV4-1 to TRBJ1-2; maybe TRBD1 (5 bases). V lost 6 bases and J 4 bases, leaving 18 bases between the germline ends. Looked up from germline, CDR1 is MGHRA and CDR2 is YSYEKL. The CDR3 has 15 amino acids. The DNA for the CDR3 is TGCGCCAGCAGACAGGTTGCGGAAACCCTCTATGGCTACACCTTC. As protein: CASRQVAETLYGYTF.

The chain joins TRBV5-1 to TRBJ2-3; 8 nucleotides match TRBD1. V lost 4 bases and J lost 4; bases outside the gene matches: 8. The length of the CDR3 is 15 residues. Germline loops: CDR1 SGHRS, CDR2 YFSETQ. The CDR3 DNA reads TGCGCCAGCAGCCTAGGGGACAGGCCCGCAGATACGCAGTATTTT. It translates to CASSLGDRPADTQYF.

V is TRBV20-1 and J is TRBJ2-7, with 7 bases fitting TRBD1. There are 14 residues in the CDR3. V dropped 3 bases and J dropped 2; count of bases not matched to a gene: 7. The germline gives CDR1 DFQATT, CDR2 SNEGSKA (reference sequence). This chain's CDR3 is CSASHGQATYEQYF. CDR3 nucleotides: TGCAGTGCTAGTCACGGACAGGCGACCTACGAGCAGTACTTC.

V gene TRBV20-1 combines with J gene TRBJ2-5, with TRBD2 identical over 8 bases. Trimming cost V 4 bases and J 3 bases; bases outside gene matches: 7. Germline V gene lookup returns CDR1 DFQATT and CDR2 SNEGSKA (reference sequence). This CDR3 is built from 14 residues. Written as DNA, the CDR3 is TGCAGTGCTATGCGGGGGGCTAAGAAAGAGACCCAGTACTTC. Its translation: CSAMRGAKKETQYF.

The V call is TRBV7-4, the J call TRBJ2-7; possibly TRBD1 for D (5 bases). CDR3 length: 18 residues. V was shortened by 0 bases and J by 1 base, with 19 bases between the two germline ends. Per the germline V gene, CDR1 is SGHVT and CDR2 is SQSDAQ. CDR3 sequence reads: CASSLAYPPRAGSYEQYV. The CDR3 DNA reads as TGTGCCAGCAGCTTAGCTTATCCCCCCAGGGCAGGTTCCTACGAGCAGTACGTC.